This TCR beta chain was sequenced for a study of blood T cells in healthy people across ages. The wider study: About one barcoded beta molecule per two T cells was captured by template switching. Study results and limitations: Naive CD4+ cells and diversity were both higher in long-lived donors than in aged donors.

Germline V lookup: CDR1 LNHNV, CDR2 YYDKDF (reference sequence). The V end lost 0 bases, the J end lost 7 bases, and 16 bases lay between the germline ends. The CDR3 runs 15 residues. A word on this clonotype: Its antigen is unknown.

Then a second PCR, running about 6 to 12 cycles, was carried out with a sample-barcoded 5' primer and a J-beta primer mix. TCRdb processed the 5' RACE reads anew with MiXCR; each CDR3 protein has one entry. The data hold hundreds of thousands of distinct CDR3 sequences, with roughly 56% observed a single time. The chain joins TRBV15 to TRBJ2-7, with D unresolved. Material for sequencing was blood. The clonotype comes from a middle-aged man in good health. CDR3 nucleotide sequence: TGTGCCACCAGCAGAGAAACAGCCCCGTACGATGAGCAGTACTTC. The encoded protein is CATSRETAPYDEQYF.